This T cell receptor (beta chain) is drawn from a study of T cells in Graves' hyperthyroidism and ophthalmopathy. The study, taken as a whole, reports: Most expanded thyroid clonotypes above 0.001 also appeared in blood. The authors' 13 V-J model separated ophthalmopathy from stable hyperthyroidism. Ophthalmopathy was predicted by the model a median of about six months ahead of onset.

This CDR3 region has 11 residues. The V end was cut by 2 bases, the J end by 8 bases, with 6 bases between. About this clonotype: Its cognate antigen is unknown. This clone may be a read error of a much larger clone one base away.

What was amplified from RNA transcripts were TCR beta CDR3 regions. Initially, a first-round RT-PCR of the TCR CDR3 employed the HTBI primer set. Via MiXCR, TCRdb re-called the multiplex PCR reads, giving one row per CDR3 protein. The data hold about 500,000 distinct CDR3 sequences, with approximately 16% observed a single time. The chain couples TRBV12-3 or TRBV12-4 to TRBJ1-1; D gene ambiguous. This sequence originates from a woman aged 18-29 years with Graves' hyperthyroidism. The sample was blood. The CDR3 DNA follows: TGTGCCAGCAGTTTACGGAAAGAAGCTTTCTTT. Amino acids: CASSLRKEAFF.